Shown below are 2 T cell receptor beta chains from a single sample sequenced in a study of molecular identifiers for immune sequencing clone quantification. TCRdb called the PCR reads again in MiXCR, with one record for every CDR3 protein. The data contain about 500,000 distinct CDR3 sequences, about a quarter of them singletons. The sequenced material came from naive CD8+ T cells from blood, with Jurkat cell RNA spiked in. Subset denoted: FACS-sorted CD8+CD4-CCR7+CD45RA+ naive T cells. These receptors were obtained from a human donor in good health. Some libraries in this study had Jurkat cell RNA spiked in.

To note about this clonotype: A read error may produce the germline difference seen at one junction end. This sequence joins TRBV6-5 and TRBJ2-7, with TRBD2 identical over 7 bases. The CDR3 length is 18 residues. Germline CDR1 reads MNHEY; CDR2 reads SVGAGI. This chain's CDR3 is CVSSYIAAGVVNRYEQYF. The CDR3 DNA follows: TGTGTCAGCAGTTACATCGCTGCGGGAGTAGTCAACCGCTACGAGCAGTACTTC.

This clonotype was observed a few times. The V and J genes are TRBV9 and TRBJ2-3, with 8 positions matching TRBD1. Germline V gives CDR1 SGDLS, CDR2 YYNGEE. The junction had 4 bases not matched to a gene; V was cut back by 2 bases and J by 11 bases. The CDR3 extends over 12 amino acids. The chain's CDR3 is CASSVTGAEQYF. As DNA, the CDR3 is TGTGCCAGCAGCGTGACAGGGGCGGAGCAGTATTTT.